The 15 T cell receptor beta chains presented below share a single source sample, sequenced in a study of neurological immune-mediated disorders. TCRdb reprocessed the 5' RACE reads via MiXCR and lists one record per CDR3 protein. The sample shows some 60,000 distinct CDR3 sequences, under 4.5% of them seen only once. Sequencing was performed on PBMCs. The receptors originated from a woman in her 30s with multiple sclerosis.

This clonotype was recorded many times. V and J are TRBV9 and TRBJ2-1, with 7 bases matching TRBD1. The CDR3 contains 15 residues. Germline V CDR1 and CDR2: SGDLS, YYNGEE. The V segment lost 2 bases and the J segment 2 bases; nucleotides outside the gene matches: 4. Here the CDR3 reads CASSVGQSPYNEQFF. In DNA, the CDR3 is TGTGCCAGCAGCGTGGGACAGTCCCCCTACAATGAGCAGTTCTTC. The complete variable domain, with remaining parts taken from reference TRBV9 and TRBJ2-1, reads DSGVTQTPKHLITATGQRVTLRCSPRSGDLSVYWYQQSLDQGLQFLIQYYNGEERAKGNILERFSAQQFPDLHSELNLSSLELGDSALYFCASSVGQSPYNEQFFGPGTRLTVL.

This clonotype was counted many times. This chain connects TRBV28 to TRBJ1-2, with TRBD1 matching over 8 bases. This CDR3 is 14 amino acids long. Germline CDR1 is MDHEN and CDR2 is SYDVKM. After removal of 8 bases from V and 5 bases from J, the junction contained 10 bases not matched to a gene. The CDR3 bases are TGTGCCAGCCAACAGGGGGGGGCTTCTTATGGCTACACCTTC. Its translation is CASQQGGASYGYTF.

A single count supports this clonotype. V gene TRBV7-2 combines with J gene TRBJ2-7; 7 positions match TRBD1. The V segment lost 2 bases and the J segment 0 bases; nucleotides outside the gene matches: 4. The CDR3 is 15 residues long. Germline V gene sequence: CDR1 SGHTA, CDR2 FQGNSA. In DNA, the CDR3 is TGTGCCAGCAGCTTACACAGGGGCTCCTCCTACGAGCAGTACTTC. The encoded protein is CASSLHRGSSYEQYF.

This clonotype was counted at least ten times. The J gene is TRBJ1-2, the V gene TRBV12-3 or TRBV12-4; a weak D match, TRBD1 (6 bases). The CDR3 has 12 residues. Trimming took 6 bases from V and 3 from J, leaving 8 bases between them. CDR3 DNA sequence: TGTGCCAGCAGACAGGGCGACTATGGCTACACCTTC. It encodes CASRQGDYGYTF.

This clonotype occurred many times. V gene TRBV5-1 combines with J gene TRBJ2-1, with D maybe TRBD2 (5 bases). Germline V CDR1 and CDR2: SGHRS, YFSETQ. Trimming stripped 1 base from V and 6 bases from J, with 11 bases between. The length of the CDR3 is 14 residues. Here the CDR3 reads CASSLPLASNEQFF. DNA of the CDR3: TGCGCCAGCAGCTTGCCATTAGCGAGCAATGAGCAGTTCTTC.

The sample holds many counts of this clonotype. This chain uses TRBV2 with TRBJ2-3; 7 bases are shared with TRBD2. With 1 base clipped from V and 1 base from J, the junction kept 2 bases outside the gene matches. Germline loops: CDR1 SNHLY, CDR2 FYNNEI. This CDR3 is 15 amino acids long. As DNA, the CDR3 is TGTGCCAGCAGTGAAGTTGGGGGGGGCACAGATACGCAGTATTTT. Translation: CASSEVGGGTDTQYF.

This clonotype was counted many times. The rearrangement links TRBV7-6 to TRBJ2-3, with unresolved D. The CDR3 extends over 13 amino acids. The germline V gene encodes CDR1 SGHVS and CDR2 FNYEAQ. V was clipped by 5 bases and J by 4 bases, with 10 bases between them. The CDR3 loop is CASSPPGSDTQYF. The CDR3 region has the DNA TGTGCCAGCAGCCCCCCGGGCTCAGATACGCAGTATTTT.

This clonotype was found many times. V and J are TRBV20-1 and TRBJ2-1; TRBD2 matches 9 bases. The germline V gene encodes CDR1 DFQATT and CDR2 SNEGSKA (reference sequence). CDR3 length: 16 amino acids. The V and J ends lost 3 bases and 6 bases, in that order; junction bases with no gene match: 12. The CDR3, as DNA: TGCAGTGCTAGTTCCATACTTAGCGGGGGCCGCAATGAGCAGTTCTTC. Translation gives CSASSILSGGRNEQFF.

The chain joins TRBV5-1 to TRBJ2-3; no firm D call. Germline V gene sequence: CDR1 SGHRS, CDR2 YFSETQ. With 2 bases removed from V and 3 bases from J, the gap between germline ends came to 4 bases. This CDR3 spans 12 amino acids. CDR3 DNA: TGCGCCAGCAGCTTCAGGACAGATACGCAGTATTTT. It is translated as CASSFRTDTQYF. Full variable domain (missing parts from reference TRBV5-1 and TRBJ2-3): KAGVTQTPRYLIKTRGQQVTLSCSPISGHRSVSWYQQTPGQGLQFLFEYFSETQRNKGNFPGRFSGRQFSNSRSEMNVSTLELGDSALYLCASSFRTDTQYFGPGTRLTVL.

This clonotype was seen ten or more times. The junction shows a germline mismatch at one end, possibly a read error. The chain has TRBV20-1 and TRBJ2-7, with D possibly matching TRBD2 (5 bases). Germline CDR1 DFQATT, CDR2 SNEGSKA (reference sequence). The CDR3 is made up of 15 amino acids. In DNA, the CDR3 is TGCAGTGCTGGAGATGGGGAGTCGAGGTCCTACGAGCAGTACTTC. The encoded protein is CSAGDGESRSYEQYF.

This clonotype was seen repeatedly, ten times or more. The CDR3 DNA reads as TGTGCCAGCAGCGCTACCGGGGCCACGAATCAGCCCCAGCATTTT. Protein: CASSATGATNQPQHF. The chain joins TRBV9 to TRBJ1-5; D is perhaps TRBD1 (5 bases). The V gene's germline CDR1 is SGDLS and CDR2 YYNGEE. CDR3 length: 15 amino acids. The ends were cut back, 3 bases at V and 4 bases at J, with 14 bases in the middle.

This clonotype was found a few times. Since a much larger clone is just one base distant, this may be a read error. V usage is TRBV12-3 or TRBV12-4 and J usage is TRBJ2-7; 7 bases match TRBD1. The CDR3 has 14 amino acids. V shed 6 bases, J shed 7 bases, and the junction held 12 bases outside the gene matches. The CDR3 DNA sequence: TGTGCCAGCAGCCGGGGACAAGGGGGCGAAGAGCAGTACTTC. It translates to CASSRGQGGEEQYF.

This clonotype has a count of ten or more. The chain has TRBV20-1 and TRBJ2-3; no firm D call. The germline CDR1 and CDR2 sequences are DFQATT and SNEGSKA (reference sequence). The CDR3 length is 13 residues. Trimming removed 6 bases from V and 3 bases from J, with 13 bases in between. DNA for the CDR3: TGCAGTGCCCCCGCCACCCCGACAGATACGCAGTATTTT. Protein sequence: CSAPATPTDTQYF.

This clonotype was detected many times. J is TRBJ1-4 and V is TRBV5-1; the D gene is possibly TRBD1 (6 bases). The ends were cut back, 0 bases at V and 7 bases at J, with 13 bases in the middle. Germline CDR1 is SGHRS and CDR2 is YFSETQ. The CDR3 covers 15 residues. CDR3 nucleotides: TGCGCCAGCAGCTTGGAGGGGGTTGTAGGTGAAAAACTGTTTTTT. It encodes CASSLEGVVGEKLFF.

This clonotype was seen many times. V and J are TRBV27 and TRBJ1-3, with 7 bases lining up with TRBD1. The CDR3 is 17 residues long. CDR1 is MNHEY and CDR2 is SMNVEV in the germline V gene (reference sequence). Germline trimming cut 2 bases from V and 2 bases from J; bases unmatched to any gene: 9. CDR3 residues: CASSLNVATGTGNTIYF. In nucleotides, the CDR3 is TGTGCCAGCAGTTTAAACGTAGCGACAGGGACTGGAAACACCATATATTTT.